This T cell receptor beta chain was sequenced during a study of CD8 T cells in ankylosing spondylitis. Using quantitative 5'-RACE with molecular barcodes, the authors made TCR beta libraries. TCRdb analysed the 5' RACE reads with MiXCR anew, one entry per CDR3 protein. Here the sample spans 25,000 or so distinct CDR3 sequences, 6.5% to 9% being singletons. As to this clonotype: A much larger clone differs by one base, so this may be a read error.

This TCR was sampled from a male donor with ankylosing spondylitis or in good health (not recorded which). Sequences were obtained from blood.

The CDR3: CARSSSGSTGELFF. The CDR3 bases are TGTGCCCGCAGCTCCTCAGGGAGCACCGGGGAGCTGTTTTTT. V is TRBV7-2 and J is TRBJ2-2, with D possibly being TRBD1 or TRBD2 (5 bases each). Per the germline V gene, CDR1 is SGHTA and CDR2 is FQGNSA. The CDR3 covers 14 residues.